This T cell receptor (beta chain) stems from a study of technical replicates of blood from a handful of donors. Germline CDR1 LGHNA, CDR2 YSLEER. The CDR3 loop spans 14 amino acids. J lost 2 bases, V lost 1 base, and 2 bases had no gene match. Sequenced by immunoSEQ multiplex PCR; TCRdb stores in-frame clones only, minus some. The table lists about 72,000 clones, around nine tenths of them singletons, with approximately 0.34% in the top ten. The chain carries TRBV4-3 and TRBJ2-7, with TRBD1 matching over 7 bases. The sample comprised T cells isolated from PBMCs. This receptor was obtained from a human donor in good health. CDR3 sequence reads: CASSQGRGTYEQYF. The CDR3 DNA sequence: TGCGCCAGCAGCCAAGGCAGGGGGACCTACGAGCAGTACTTC.